These 5 T cell receptor beta chains came from one sample sequenced in a study of T-cell reconstitution after alpha-beta-depleted transplantation in children. Preparing the TCRbeta library involved the use of unique molecular identifiers. In TCRdb, the PCR reads were re-called with MiXCR into one record per CDR3 protein. The data contain 150,000 to 200,000 distinct CDR3 sequences, more than 9.5% of them singletons. Source: PBMCs, taken before TCRalphabeta/CD19-depleted stem cell transplant. The receptors were sampled from a boy aged 2-9 years with acute myeloid leukemia, due to receive a stem cell transplant.

This clonotype was counted at least ten times. This sequence joins TRBV12-3 or TRBV12-4 and TRBJ1-5; 8 positions agree with TRBD1. V dropped 3 bases and J dropped 7; count of bases not matched to a gene: 8. The CDR3 extends over 15 amino acids. The CDR3, as DNA: TGTGCCAGCAGTTTCTCAGGGGGCGCGGGGCAGCCCCAGCATTTT. It specifies CASSFSGGAGQPQHF.

This clonotype was recorded at least ten times. V and J are TRBV28 and TRBJ2-7; 9 bases map to TRBD1. V lost 5 bases, J lost 2 bases, and 22 bases stayed unmatched. From germline, CDR1 is MDHEN and CDR2 SYDVKM. The CDR3 has 20 amino acids. In DNA form, the CDR3 reads TGTGCCAGCAGTACCCCCTACCGGGACAGGGATCGCCTGAAAGCCTACGAGCAGTACTTC. Encoded protein: CASSTPYRDRDRLKAYEQYF.

This clonotype was counted ten times or more. The CDR3 loop reads CASSGGDRLNTEAFF. Here the CDR3 DNA reads TGCGCCAGCAGCGGCGGGGACAGGTTGAACACTGAAGCTTTCTTT. The J gene is TRBJ1-1, the V gene TRBV5-1; 8 bases match TRBD1. Looked up from germline, CDR1 is SGHRS and CDR2 is YFSETQ. The ends lost 4 bases at V and 0 bases at J; junction bases unmatched: 5. This CDR3 contains 15 residues.

The V and J genes are TRBV30 and TRBJ1-2, with 10 bases identical to TRBD1. The CDR3 sequence is 14 residues long. J gave up 6 bases and V 2 bases, and 6 bases lay outside the gene matches. Germline-derived CDR1 and CDR2 are GTSNPN and SVGIG (reference sequence). Here the CDR3 reads CAWSSTGGANGYTF. CDR3 bases: TGTGCCTGGAGTTCGACAGGGGGCGCGAATGGCTACACCTTC.

This clonotype was recorded at least ten times. The chain recombines TRBV24-1 with TRBJ2-3; 8 bases agree with TRBD1. Unmatched junction bases numbered 6, after V lost 1 base and J lost 1 base. The germline V gene has CDR1 KGHDR and CDR2 SFDVKD. This CDR3 is 17 amino acids long. In DNA, the CDR3 is TGTGCCACCAGTGATTTAAGGGGGACAGGCCGCACAGATACGCAGTATTTT. Protein product: CATSDLRGTGRTDTQYF.